This TCR beta chain was retrieved from a study of vaccination and CD4 T cells after COVID-19. Documented treatment: roughly 10-day PBMC culture with coronavirus spike peptide pools or control peptides (ViraFEST assay). After removal of 0 bases from V and 8 bases from J, the junction contained 5 bases not matched to a gene. Germline assignment: CDR1 DFQATT and CDR2 SNEGSKA (reference sequence). The length of the CDR3 is 14 residues. CD4+ T cells that had been cultured provided DNA sequenced with the Oncomine TCR Beta short-read assay. TCRdb fed the PCR reads into MiXCR, producing one record per CDR3 protein. The table records about 21,000 distinct CDR3 sequences, 55% to 65% of them present only once. Notes on this clonotype: Its matching antigen is unknown.

The chain employs TRBV20-1 and TRBJ1-4; TRBD1 matches 8 bases. The sequence was obtained from a human donor who received a COVID-19 vaccine. This sample comprised CD4+ T cells from blood, cultured in vitro, obtained before SARS-CoV-2 vaccination. The CDR3 DNA reads as TGCAGTGCTAGAGAAAAGGACAGGGACGAAAAACTGTTTTTT. As protein: CSAREKDRDEKLFF.